This TCR beta chain is drawn from a study of T cells after yellow fever vaccination. Of note for this clonotype: Its specificity is unknown.

Overall study results and limits: Post-booster repertoires contained most primary-vaccination clones again (about 95% CD4, less than 90% CD8). The appearance of a small share of clonotypes in both CD4 and CD8 compartments was observed. Abundant clonotypes from the bulk population could have been carried over as contaminants into FACS-sorted repertoires.

The CDR3 spans 15 residues. V was cut by 7 bases and J by 2 bases, with 17 bases left in between. CDR1 is MNHEY and CDR2 is SMNVEV in the germline V gene (reference sequence). A universal primer site and UMIs were added as TCR cDNA was made by 5'RACE template switching. Via MiXCR, TCRdb re-called the 5' RACE reads, giving one row per CDR3 protein. Among around 300,000 distinct CDR3 sequences, over 4% were seen once, and the ten largest hold approximately 25%. Sequencing used PBMCs, obtained 5 days after the yellow fever booster vaccination. This TCR was sampled from a young man who received the YFV17D yellow fever vaccine. This chain connects TRBV27 to TRBJ1-1; D unresolved. The CDR3: CASILTGFLNTEAFF. CDR3 nucleotides: TGTGCCAGCATCCTGACCGGGTTTCTAAACACTGAAGCTTTCTTT.